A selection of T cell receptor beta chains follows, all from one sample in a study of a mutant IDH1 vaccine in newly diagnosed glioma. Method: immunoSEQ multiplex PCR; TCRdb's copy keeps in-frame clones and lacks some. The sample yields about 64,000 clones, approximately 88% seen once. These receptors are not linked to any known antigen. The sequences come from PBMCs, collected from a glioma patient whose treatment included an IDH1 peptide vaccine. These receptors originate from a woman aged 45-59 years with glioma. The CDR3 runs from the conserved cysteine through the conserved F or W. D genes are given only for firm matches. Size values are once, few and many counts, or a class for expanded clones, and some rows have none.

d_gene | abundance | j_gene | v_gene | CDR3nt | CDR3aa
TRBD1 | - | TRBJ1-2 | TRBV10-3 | TGTGCCATCTGGTCTAGGGACAGATCTCCCACCTTC | CAIWSRDRSPTF
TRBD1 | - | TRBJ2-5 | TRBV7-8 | TGTGCCAGCAGCCCCCGGGACAGGGGTTTGGAGACCCAGTACTTC | CASSPRDRGLETQYF
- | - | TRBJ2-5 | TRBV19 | TGTGCCAGTAGTATAGCGAGGGGCGCGGGAGAGACCCAGTACTTC | CASSIARGAGETQYF
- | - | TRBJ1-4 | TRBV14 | TGTGCCAGCAGCCAAAGTGAAAAACTGTTTTTT | CASSQSEKLFF
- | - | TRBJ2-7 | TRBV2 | TGTGCCAGCAGGGGCAGGGTTTACGAGCAGTACTTC | CASRGRVYEQYF
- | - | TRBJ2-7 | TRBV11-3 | TGTGCCAGCCGGCAGGGTAGCTCCTACGAGCAGTACTTC | CASRQGSSYEQYF
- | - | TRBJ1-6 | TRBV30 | TGTGCCTGGCGGGACACCGGGAATTCACCCCTCCACTTT | CAWRDTGNSPLHF
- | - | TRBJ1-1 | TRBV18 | TGTGCCAGCTCACAATTACCGGGACCCACCGAGGGAGCTTTCTTT | CASSQLPGPTEGAFF
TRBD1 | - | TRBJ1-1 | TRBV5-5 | TGTGCCAGCAGCCCTTATACAGGGGGGAACACTGAAGCTTTCTTT | CASSPYTGGNTEAFF
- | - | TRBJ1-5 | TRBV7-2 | TGTGCCAGCAGCAAGCCGGCTCAGCCCCAGCATTTT | CASSKPAQPQHF
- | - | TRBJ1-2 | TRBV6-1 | TGTGCCAGCACCAGACGATACAGGGTGGTTGGTGGCTACACCTTC | CASTRRYRVVGGYTF
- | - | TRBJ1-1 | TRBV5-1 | TGCGCCAGCAGCCCGTTGGGAACCAACACTGAAGCTTTCTTT | CASSPLGTNTEAFF
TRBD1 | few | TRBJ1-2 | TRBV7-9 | TGTGCCAGCAGTCCGAAGGACAGGCACGGCTACACCTTC | CASSPKDRHGYTF
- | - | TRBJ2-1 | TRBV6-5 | TGTGCCAGCAGCCTAAACAATGAGCAGTTCTTC | CASSLNNEQFF
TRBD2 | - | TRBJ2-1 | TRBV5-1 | TGCGCCAGCAGCTTGGACGGGACTAGTATCTTC | CASSLDGTSIF
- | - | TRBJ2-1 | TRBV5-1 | TGCGCCAGCAGCGCCAACTACAATGAGCAGTTCTTC | CASSANYNEQFF
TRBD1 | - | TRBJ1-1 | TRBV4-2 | TGTGCCAGCAGCCAAGATCTGCAGGGGGGGGCTGAAGCTTTCTTT | CASSQDLQGGAEAFF
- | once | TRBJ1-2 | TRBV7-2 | TGTGCCAGCAGCCCACCTCGACAGAGAGCTAACTATGGCTACACCTTC | CASSPPRQRANYGYTF
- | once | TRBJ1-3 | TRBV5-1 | TGCGCCAGCAGCTTGGGGGCCTCACTGAGCTCTGGAAACACCATATATTTT | CASSLGASLSSGNTIYF
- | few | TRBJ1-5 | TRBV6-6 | TGTGCCAGCAGTTTGGGCAAAAGCAATCAGCCCCAGCATTTT | CASSLGKSNQPQHF
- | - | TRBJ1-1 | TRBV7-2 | TGTGCCAGCAGTCGTCCCAGGGGAGGAACTGAAGCTTTCTTT | CASSRPRGGTEAFF
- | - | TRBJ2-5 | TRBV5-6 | TGTGCCAGCAGCTTGGTAGGGGCGGGGTACCAAGAGACCCAGTACTTC | CASSLVGAGYQETQYF
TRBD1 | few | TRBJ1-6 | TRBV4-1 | TGCGCCAGCAGCAAGGACGGACAGGTCTTTTCACCCCTCCACTTT | CASSKDGQVFSPLHF
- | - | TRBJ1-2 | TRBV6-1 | TGTGCCAGCAGGGAAGGACCTTCCTATGGCTACACCTTC | CASREGPSYGYTF
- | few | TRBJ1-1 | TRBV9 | TGTGCCAGCAGCCTTTATGAGGAAGGGCCTGAAGCTTTCTTT | CASSLYEEGPEAFF
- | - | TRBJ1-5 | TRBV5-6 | TGTGCCAGCAGCTTGTACGGGAGGGGCAGCAATCAGCCCCAGCATTTT | CASSLYGRGSNQPQHF
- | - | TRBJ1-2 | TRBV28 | TGTGCCAGCAGTCCAACAGGGCTTTATGGCTACACCTTC | CASSPTGLYGYTF
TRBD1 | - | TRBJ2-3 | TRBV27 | TGTGCCAGCAGTACCCGGACAGGAGACTATACGCAGTATTTT | CASSTRTGDYTQYF
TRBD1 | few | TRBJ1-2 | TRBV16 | TGTGCCAGCAGCCAAAGTTCAGGGGGAGTCTATGGCTACACCTTC | CASSQSSGGVYGYTF
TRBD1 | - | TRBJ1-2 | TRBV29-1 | TGCAGCGCAGAGACCCTTAACCGGGACAGTCTTAACTATGGCTACACCTTC | CSAETLNRDSLNYGYTF
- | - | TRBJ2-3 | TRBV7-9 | TGTGCCAGCAGCCTCTTTCTTCAGACAGATACGCAGTATTTT | CASSLFLQTDTQYF
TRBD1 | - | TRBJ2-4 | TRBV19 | TGTGCCAGTAGTATAAGGACAGGGGGTTTAAGTTACATTCAGTACTTC | CASSIRTGGLSYIQYF
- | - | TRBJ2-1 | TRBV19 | TGTGCCAGTAGTATTTGGTGGGGGGCCCACAATGAGCAGTTCTTC | CASSIWWGAHNEQFF
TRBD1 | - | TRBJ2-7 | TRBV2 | TGTGCCAGCAGGAATTGGGACAGGGTGGCCTACGAGCAGTACTTC | CASRNWDRVAYEQYF
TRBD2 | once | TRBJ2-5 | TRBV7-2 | TGTGCCAGCAGCTTATCTAGCGGGGGGACGCGAGAGACCCAGTACTTC | CASSLSSGGTRETQYF
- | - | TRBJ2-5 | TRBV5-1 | TGCGCCAGCAGCCTCGCGGGGAGTGAGACCCAGTACTTC | CASSLAGSETQYF
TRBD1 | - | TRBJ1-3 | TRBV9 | TGTGCCAGCAGCGCGAGACAGGGGGGCTCTGGAAACACCATATATTTT | CASSARQGGSGNTIYF
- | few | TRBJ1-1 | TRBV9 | TGTGCCAGCAGCGTAATAGGAATGGGGGACACTGAAGCTTTCTTT | CASSVIGMGDTEAFF
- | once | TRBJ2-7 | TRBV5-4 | TGTGCCAGCAGCTTGAATCGGGGGGCTGCCTACGAGCAGTACTTC | CASSLNRGAAYEQYF
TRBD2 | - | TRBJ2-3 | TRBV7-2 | TGTGCCAGCAGCCCCCCCGGGCAGCGGGGCCGCTCAGATACGCAGTATTTT | CASSPPGQRGRSDTQYF
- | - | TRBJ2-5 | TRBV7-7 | TGTGCTAGCAGCTTAGGCGCTAGAGAGACCCAGTACTTC | CASSLGARETQYF
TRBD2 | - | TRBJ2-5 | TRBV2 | TGTGCCAGCAGTGACCCGGGCCTAGCGGGGGGGTGGGAGACCCAGTACTTC | CASSDPGLAGGWETQYF
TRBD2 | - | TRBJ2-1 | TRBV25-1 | TGTGCCAGCAGTGACGTGCGGGGGGCCGAGGGGGAGCAGTTCTTC | CASSDVRGAEGEQFF
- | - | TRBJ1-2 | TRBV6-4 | TGTGCCAGCAGTGACTCGGCGGGGGCCCATGGCTACACCTTC | CASSDSAGAHGYTF
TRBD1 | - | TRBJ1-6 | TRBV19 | TGTGCCAGTAGTGCGTCGACAGGGTCCGAATCTCATTCACCCCTCCACTTT | CASSASTGSESHSPLHF
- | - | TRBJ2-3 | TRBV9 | TGTGCCAGCAGCCCTCAAAGGTCAGATACGCAGTATTTT | CASSPQRSDTQYF
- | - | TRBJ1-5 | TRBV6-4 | TGTGCCAAGTTCGGTGGGCGGGAGGGGGGCCAGCCCCAGCATTTT | CAKFGGREGGQPQHF
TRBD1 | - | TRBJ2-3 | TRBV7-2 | TGTGCCAGCAGCTTCGGACAGGGAGCAGATACGCAGTATTTT | CASSFGQGADTQYF
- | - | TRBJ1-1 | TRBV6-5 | TGTGCCAGCAGTTACGAGGGTGACACTGAAGCTTTCTTT | CASSYEGDTEAFF
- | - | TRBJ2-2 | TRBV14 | TGTGCCAGCAGCCAGCCGGGGTACAACACCGGGGAGCTGTTTTTT | CASSQPGYNTGELFF
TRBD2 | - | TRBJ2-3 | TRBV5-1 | TGCGCCAGCAGCTTGGATCCTAGCGGGGGAGATACGCAGTATTTT | CASSLDPSGGDTQYF
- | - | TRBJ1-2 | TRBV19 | TGTGCCAGTAGTATCGGCGGGGGGCAGTATTCCTATGGCTACACCTTC | CASSIGGGQYSYGYTF
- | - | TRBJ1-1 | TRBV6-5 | TGTGCCAGCAGTTACTCTCGGGGGCTGACTGAAGCTTTCTTT | CASSYSRGLTEAFF